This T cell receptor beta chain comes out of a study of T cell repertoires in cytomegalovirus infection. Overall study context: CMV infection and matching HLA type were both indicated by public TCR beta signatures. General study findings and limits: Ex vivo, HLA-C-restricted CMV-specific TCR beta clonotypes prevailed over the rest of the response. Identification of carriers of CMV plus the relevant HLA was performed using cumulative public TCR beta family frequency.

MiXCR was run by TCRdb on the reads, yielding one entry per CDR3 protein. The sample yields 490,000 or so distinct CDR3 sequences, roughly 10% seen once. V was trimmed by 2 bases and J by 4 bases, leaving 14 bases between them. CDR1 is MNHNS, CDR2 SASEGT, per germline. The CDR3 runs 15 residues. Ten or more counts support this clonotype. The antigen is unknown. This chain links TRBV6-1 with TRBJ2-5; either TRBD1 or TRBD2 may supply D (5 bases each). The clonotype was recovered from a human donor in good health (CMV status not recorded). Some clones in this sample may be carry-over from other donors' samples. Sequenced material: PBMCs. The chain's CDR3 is CASSEKGRWAETQYF. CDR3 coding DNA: TGTGCCAGCAGTGAAAAGGGACGATGGGCAGAGACCCAGTACTTC.